This TCR beta chain was identified in a study of blood T cells in healthy people across ages (dated by TCRdb to between 2014 and 2016). Some background on the complete study: In model experiments, template switching captured about one uniquely barcoded TCR beta cDNA molecule for every two T cells. Age-related changes in TCR beta repertoire diversity were measured in the study by deep sequencing normalized with unique cDNA molecular identifiers. Four age groups were formed from the donors: young (average about 16 years), middle-aged (approximately 40), aged (approximately 60) and long-lived (more than 75). To avoid experimental bias, donors of different ages were randomly spread across the sequencing lanes. Two additional independent replicas of 1 million unique cDNA reads from the same blood draw were analyzed for two donors (one aged 18 to 29 and one aged 80 or older).

Systemically healthy Caucasian individuals from Russia, approximately 39 in total and aged about 6 to 90 years, were included as donors. Each donor gave ten milliliters of peripheral blood, drawn into EDTA-treated Vacutainer tubes. Ficoll-Paque density-gradient centrifugation was used to isolate PBMCs, with at least 6 million per sample. Trizol reagent was used to extract total RNA from PBMCs, with at least 5 micrograms per sample. The percentages of naive CD45RAhigh/CD27high T cells were determined by flow cytometry on a PBMC aliquot from every donor. This clonotype was counted only a few times. Its target antigen remains unknown. Qualities for individual bases were not recorded, and no much larger clone is one base off. The method behind the library was 5' RACE. Sequencing relied on an Illumina HiSeq 2500. A second PCR of about 6 to 11 cycles was performed with a sample-barcoded 5' primer and a J-beta primer mix. A template-switch 5' adaptor carrying 12 random nucleotides introduced a unique molecular identifier onto each TCR beta cDNA molecule. At least 2.5 million CDR3-containing paired-end reads were obtained from each sample. First-strand cDNA synthesis was performed from all RNA using the Mint cDNA synthesis kit, with priming by a TRBC-specific oligonucleotide. Following uracil-DNA glycosylase treatment, all cDNA underwent a first 18-cycle PCR with the universal primers M1SS and BC2_uni_R. In the original analysis: Each sample was normalized by randomly selecting 1 million high-quality reads, each carrying a distinct molecular identifier. Instead of being binned into consensus sequences, reads with shared molecular identifiers were discarded. MiTCR, run with a Q25 quality threshold and the strictest error-elimination algorithm, handled CDR3 identification, clonotype clustering and error correction. A nonparametric unseen species model with Euler transformation was used to estimate a lower bound on total TCR beta diversity. The public reads were run again by TCRdb, first through fastp at Q25 and then through MiXCR, and only productive beta chains were kept. Each CDR3 protein gets just one entry, which takes the most common genes and DNA from the rows behind it. TCRdb's processing, not the study's, gives the V and J calls here. The sample profile shows 1.2 million to 1.5 million distinct CDR3 sequences; around 59% of them were found once. The biggest ten clones account for over 5.5% of the sample.

General findings and caveats noted by the study authors: Observed TCR beta diversity per million T cells fell roughly linearly with age, and a significant reduction was already apparent by age approximately 41. Because the CMV infection status of the donors was unknown, age-related changes in expanded clonotypes may potentially have been confounded. Since profiling was done on bulk unsorted PBMCs, naive and antigen-experienced compartments could not be conclusively compared. Estimates of total diversity based on one million sequenced T cells were considered lower bounds and underestimates. The percentage of naive T cells measured by flow cytometry correlated strongly with observed TCR beta diversity. The long-lived group showed more naive CD4+ T cells, fewer expanded clones and increased TCR diversity than the aged group, suggesting age selection.

Based on the germline V gene, the CDR1 and CDR2 sequences are SGHAT and FQNNGV. The CDR3 has 14 amino acids, counting the end cysteine and phenylalanine. Only the CDR3 DNA is retained, 42 bases long and in frame from the first base. V ends up 2 bases short and J 7 bases short, with an unmatched junction base count of 5. This sequence was found in a man aged 18 to 35 in good health. Material for sequencing was blood. This chain joins TRBV11-2 to TRBJ2-1, with 7 bases matching TRBD1. The encoded CDR3 is CASSLTGVLNEQFF. The DNA sequence is as follows: TGTGCCAGCAGCTTAACAGGGGTATTGAATGAGCAGTTCTTC.